These 29 T cell receptor beta chains came from one sample sequenced in a study of OX40 agonist ivuxolimab in advanced cancers. The method was immunoSEQ multiplex PCR; TCRdb's version includes in-frame clones alone and lacks a portion of them. The table records under 110,000 clones, over 75% of them present only once. Sample: CD4+ or CD8+ T cells sorted from blood, taken in a trial of the OX40 agonist ivuxolimab. The receptor source for this set is an adult with an advanced solid tumor such as melanoma, head and neck, liver or kidney cancer.

In this sample, this clone turned up a few times. The chain uses TRBV10-1 and TRBJ2-6, with unresolved D. This CDR3 region has 15 residues. Trimming shortened V by 3 bases and J by 5 bases, and 11 bases separated the two germline ends. Germline V gene data show CDR1 as WNHNN and CDR2 as SYGVQD (reference sequence). In nucleotides, the CDR3 is TGCGCCAGCAGTGAATCCGTCCCTCGGGCCAACGTCCTGACTTTC. Its translation is CASSESVPRANVLTF.

This clone was counted once. The CDR3 DNA follows: TGCGCCAAACGCGGGGGGGGCGATGAAAAACTGTTTTTT. This gives the protein CAKRGGGDEKLFF. This chain connects TRBV23-1 to TRBJ1-4; the D gene is possibly TRBD1 (6 bases). TRBV23-1 is labeled an ORF, and its function is uncertain. V dropped 10 bases and J dropped 6 bases, with 15 bases sitting between them. The CDR3 consists of 13 residues.

The chain has TRBV7-2 and TRBJ2-7, with D uncertain. This CDR3 spans 13 amino acids. Germline CDR1 SGHTA, CDR2 FQGNSA. Trimming shortened V by 2 bases and J by 3 bases, and 8 bases separated the two germline ends. CDR3 DNA sequence: TGTGCCAGCAGCTTACGGTGGAACTACGAGCAGTACTTC. This codes for CASSLRWNYEQYF.

This chain connects TRBV6-1 to TRBJ1-1; a possible D gene is TRBD1 (5 bases). Germline V CDR1 and CDR2: MNHNS, SASEGT. The CDR3 has 14 residues. V lost 2 bases to trimming and J lost 7 bases, with 14 bases between them. CDR3 residues: CASSELRGNGEAFF. The DNA for the CDR3 is TGTGCCAGCAGTGAACTACGGGGGAACGGTGAAGCTTTCTTT.

The chain joins TRBV10-3 to TRBJ2-3, with 9 bases that match TRBD2. V gave up 8 bases and J gave up 5 bases; unmatched junction bases: 11. This CDR3 has 15 amino acids. CDR1 is ENHRY and CDR2 is SYGVKD in the germline V gene. CDR3 bases: TGTGCCATCGCCCTTCGGGGCGGGGGGGAAGATACGCAGTATTTT. The encoded protein is CAIALRGGGEDTQYF.

This chain links TRBV6-6 with TRBJ2-1; no definite D call. The length of the CDR3 is 13 residues. CDR1 and CDR2 from the germline V gene are MNHNY and SVGAGI (reference sequence). V lost 7 bases to trimming and J lost 4 bases, with 11 bases between them. Here the CDR3 reads CASTLPRYNEQFF. DNA of the CDR3: TGTGCCAGCACCTTACCCCGTTACAATGAGCAGTTCTTC.

This chain joins TRBV4-3 and TRBJ2-1; 10 bases map to TRBD2. The CDR3 runs 15 residues. CDR1 is LGHNA, CDR2 YSLEER, per germline. The J segment lost 6 bases and the V segment lost 4 bases, leaving 6 bases of the junction unmatched. The CDR3 sequence: CASSLTGTSVNEQFF. The CDR3 region has the DNA TGCGCCAGCAGCCTTACCGGGACTAGCGTCAATGAGCAGTTCTTC.

V and J are TRBV27 and TRBJ2-1; D remains unclear. V was cut by 5 bases and J by 8 bases, with 10 bases left in between. The CDR3 extends over 12 amino acids. CDR1 MNHEY and CDR2 SMNVEV come from the germline V gene (reference sequence). CDR3 DNA sequence: TGTGCCAGCAGTACCAGCAGCTATGAGCAGTTCTTC. Translating gives CASSTSSYEQFF.

The chain carries TRBV4-3 and TRBJ1-4; TRBD1 matches at 11 bases. Germline V lookup: CDR1 LGHNA, CDR2 YSLEER. The CDR3 sequence is 14 residues long. After removal of 3 bases from V and 7 bases from J, the junction contained 1 base not matched to a gene. For the CDR3, the DNA is TGCGCCAGCAGCCAGGACAGGGGGCGTGAAAAACTGTTTTTT. As protein: CASSQDRGREKLFF.

This chain connects TRBV2 to TRBJ1-1, with TRBD1 identical over 7 bases. This CDR3 is 13 amino acids long. Germline trimming cut 6 bases from V and 3 bases from J; bases unmatched to any gene: 4. Germline CDR1 is SNHLY and CDR2 is FYNNEI. The chain's CDR3 is CASRGQIYTEAFF. DNA of the CDR3: TGTGCCAGCAGGGGACAGATATACACTGAAGCTTTCTTT.

The gene calls are TRBV28 and TRBJ1-5; tentative D call: TRBD1 (6 bases). V was cut by 7 bases and J by 6 bases, with 19 bases left in between. In germline, CDR1 is MDHEN, CDR2 SYDVKM. The CDR3 spans 15 residues. In DNA, the CDR3 is TGTGCCAGCACCCGAATAGGGGGTAATGGTCAGCCCCAGCATTTT. Translating it yields CASTRIGGNGQPQHF.

The genes are TRBV7-2 and TRBJ2-5, with no clear D. Germline V lookup: CDR1 SGHTA, CDR2 FQGNSA. The CDR3 extends over 12 amino acids. Trimming shortened V by 5 bases and J by 5 bases, and 9 bases separated the two germline ends. The CDR3 DNA reads as TGTGCCAGCAGCGTTCGCTCGGAGACCCAGTACTTC. Protein sequence: CASSVRSETQYF.

The rearrangement links TRBV4-3 to TRBJ2-7, with 11 nucleotides matching TRBD1. J gave up 5 bases and V 4 bases, and 7 bases lay outside the gene matches. CDR3 length equals 15 residues. Germline V gene sequence: CDR1 LGHNA, CDR2 YSLEER. The CDR3 bases are TGCGCCAGCAGCCCCGGACAGGGGGCGCTCGACGAGCAGTACTTC. Its translation: CASSPGQGALDEQYF.

The chain combines TRBV9 with TRBJ2-1; perhaps TRBD2 as D (6 bases). The CDR3 sequence is 16 residues long. Germline V gene sequence: CDR1 SGDLS, CDR2 YYNGEE. Trimming removed 0 bases from V and 4 bases from J, with 14 bases in between. The chain's CDR3 is CASSVAVGAGYNEQFF. The CDR3 DNA sequence: TGTGCCAGCAGCGTAGCTGTCGGTGCGGGGTACAATGAGCAGTTCTTC.

This chain links TRBV7-9 with TRBJ2-5; D is perhaps TRBD1 or TRBD2 (5 bases each). The V and J ends lost 8 bases and 4 bases respectively, with 8 bases between them. This CDR3 is 11 amino acids long. In germline, CDR1 is SEHNR, CDR2 FQNEAQ (reference sequence). In DNA, the CDR3 is TGTGCCAGCGAAGGGACAGAGACCCAGTACTTC. Translation: CASEGTETQYF.

The chain has TRBV29-1 and TRBJ2-1; no reliable D call. The CDR3 has 11 residues. V was cut by 4 bases and J by 9 bases, with 10 bases left in between. Germline CDR1 SQVTM, CDR2 ANQGSEA. The CDR3 region is CSVGRGSEQFF. CDR3 sequence (DNA): TGCAGCGTTGGACGTGGTAGTGAGCAGTTCTTC.

The genes are TRBV9 and TRBJ2-7; possible D gene TRBD2, 5 bases. Looked up from germline, CDR1 is SGDLS and CDR2 is YYNGEE. V lost 0 bases to trimming and J lost 6 bases, with 16 bases between them. The CDR3 is made up of 15 amino acids. In DNA, the CDR3 is TGTGCCAGCAGCGTAGCCCCGGAGGTTTGGGGCGAGCAGTACTTC. Its translation is CASSVAPEVWGEQYF.

V and J are TRBV7-6 and TRBJ2-7; TRBD1 matches 9 bases. Germline V lookup: CDR1 SGHVS, CDR2 FNYEAQ. V lost 5 bases to trimming and J lost 5 bases; unmatched junction nucleotides: 4. This CDR3 has 13 residues. The CDR3, as DNA: TGTGCCAGCAGCCACGGGGACAGGGACGAGCAGTACTTC. Translation gives CASSHGDRDEQYF.

This clone occurred once. The J gene is TRBJ1-6, the V gene TRBV10-3; D unclear. The germline gives CDR1 ENHRY, CDR2 SYGVKD. Trimming shortened V by 9 bases and J by 2 bases, and 14 bases separated the two germline ends. CDR3 length equals 15 residues. The CDR3 sequence: CAIREEGAYNSPLHF. CDR3 DNA: TGTGCCATTAGGGAAGAGGGTGCCTATAATTCACCCCTCCACTTT.

The chain is built from TRBV19 and TRBJ1-4; 7 nucleotides match TRBD1. From germline, CDR1 is LNHDA and CDR2 SQIVND (reference sequence). The CDR3 extends over 15 amino acids. Trimming took 5 bases from V and 5 from J; bases not matched to a gene: 8. The CDR3 nucleotides are TGTGCCAGTAGTCCGAGACAGGGAGGCAATGAAAAACTGTTTTTT. It specifies CASSPRQGGNEKLFF. The full variable domain, its missing parts supplied by reference TRBV19 and TRBJ1-4, is DGGITQSPKYLFRKEGQNVTLSCEQNLNHDAMYWYRQDPGQGLRLIYYSQIVNDFQKGDIAEGYSVSREKKESFPLTVTSAQKNPTAFYLCASSPRQGGNEKLFFGSGTQLSVL.

V usage is TRBV6-6 and J usage is TRBJ1-2; D is uncertain. The CDR3 spans 10 residues. The V end was cut by 8 bases, the J end by 5 bases, with 6 bases between. CDR1 is MNHNY and CDR2 is SVGAGI in the germline V gene (reference sequence). The CDR3 loop reads CASSEYGYTF. The CDR3 coding sequence is TGTGCCAGCTCAGAGTATGGCTACACCTTC.

V and J are TRBV9 and TRBJ1-4, with a possible D match to TRBD1 (6 bases). The CDR3 length is 14 residues. V gave up 4 bases and J gave up 5 bases, with 12 bases separating them. From germline, CDR1 is SGDLS and CDR2 YYNGEE. For the CDR3, the DNA is TGTGCCAGCAGCTCGAGGACAGACAATGAAAAACTGTTTTTT. This sequence encodes CASSSRTDNEKLFF.

The rearrangement joins TRBV6-5 to TRBJ2-2; D unclear. CDR1 MNHEY and CDR2 SVGAGI come from the germline V gene. The CDR3 totals 11 residues. Trimming shortened V by 6 bases and J by 6 bases, and 5 bases separated the two germline ends. CDR3 in amino acids: CASSQAGELFF. CDR3 DNA: TGTGCCAGCAGCCAAGCCGGGGAGCTGTTTTTT.

In nucleotides, the CDR3 is TGTGCCAGCAGCGACGACAGGGGGCGGGAGCAGTACTTC. This codes for CASSDDRGREQYF. The rearrangement links TRBV11-2 to TRBJ2-5; 10 bases fit TRBD1. The CDR3 covers 13 residues. In germline, CDR1 is SGHAT, CDR2 FQNNGV. The J segment lost 11 bases and the V segment lost 5 bases, leaving 8 bases of the junction unmatched.

V is TRBV6-6 and J is TRBJ2-7, with D maybe TRBD1 (6 bases). Germline V gene data show CDR1 as MNHNY and CDR2 as SVGAGI (reference sequence). Trimming left V 7 bases short and J 1 base short, with 17 bases between. CDR3 size: 15 residues. The CDR3 loop is CASNPPDSLSYEQYF. The CDR3, as DNA: TGTGCCAGCAATCCCCCGGACAGCCTTTCCTACGAGCAGTACTTC.

This chain uses TRBV10-1 with TRBJ1-5; D is possibly TRBD1 (6 bases). This CDR3 is 14 amino acids long. Germline V gene sequence: CDR1 WNHNN, CDR2 SYGVQD (reference sequence). V lost 6 bases and J 5 bases, leaving 14 bases between the germline ends. The CDR3 DNA sequence: TGCGCCAGCAGAAGCGACAGGAACGATCAGCCCCAGCATTTT. This gives the protein CASRSDRNDQPQHF.

The chain recombines TRBV11-2 with TRBJ2-2, with D unclear. Trimming cost V 5 bases and J 8 bases, with 9 bases left between them. Germline V gene sequence: CDR1 SGHAT, CDR2 FQNNGV. The CDR3 length is 12 residues. CDR3 amino acids: CASSLSSGELFF. The CDR3, as DNA: TGTGCCAGCAGCCTTAGTTCGGGGGAGCTGTTTTTT.

The V and J genes are TRBV9 and TRBJ1-2; D perhaps matches TRBD1 (5 bases). CDR1 is SGDLS and CDR2 is YYNGEE in the germline V gene. The CDR3 consists of 12 residues. The V gene lost 0 bases and the J gene lost 8 bases, with 8 bases spanning the gap. The CDR3 DNA sequence: TGTGCCAGCAGCGTAGGGCACAGGGGCTACACCTTC. It yields the protein CASSVGHRGYTF.

The rearrangement joins TRBV5-4 to TRBJ2-5, with D perhaps TRBD1 or TRBD2 (6 bases each). Trimming took off 3 bases at V and 2 bases at J, with 14 bases between the two ends. CDR3 length: 15 amino acids. Germline values: CDR1 SGHNT, CDR2 YYREEE (reference sequence). The CDR3 is CASSSGGLGQETQYF. CDR3 nucleotides: TGTGCCAGCAGCTCCGGGGGCCTGGGTCAAGAGACCCAGTACTTC.